Below, 26 T cell receptor beta chains from the same sample are listed, as sequenced in a study of siplizumab effects on memory and regulatory T cells. The data were produced by immunoSEQ multiplex PCR, yet TCRdb's version contains in-frame clones alone and is incomplete. Of more than 85,000 clones listed, around nine tenths are singletons. Sequencing was performed on CD4+ T cells sorted from blood. All receptors come from a human donor in good health.

This chain uses TRBV6-5 with TRBJ2-3, with D perhaps given as TRBD1 or TRBD2 (5 bases each). In germline, CDR1 is MNHEY, CDR2 SVGAGI. Trimming took 1 base from V and 4 from J, leaving 12 bases between them. CDR3 length: 15 amino acids. The CDR3 is CASSYLRGESDTQYF. CDR3 nucleotides: TGTGCCAGCAGTTACTTGAGAGGGGAGTCAGATACGCAGTATTTT.

The CDR3 region is CASSPGGGQETQYF. In DNA form, the CDR3 reads TGTGCCAGCAGCCCCGGGGGGGGGCAGGAGACCCAGTACTTC. This chain connects TRBV7-3 to TRBJ2-5; 8 bases align to TRBD2. CDR3 length: 14 residues. CDR1 SGHTA and CDR2 FQGTGA come from the germline V gene. The V and J ends lost 5 bases and 5 bases, in that order; junction bases with no gene match: 7. Full variable domain (rest looked up from reference TRBV7-3 and TRBJ2-5): GAGVSQTPSNKVTEKGKYVELRCDPISGHTALYWYRQSLGQGPEFLIYFQGTGAADDSGLPNDRFFAVRPEGSVSTLKIQRTERGDSAVYLCASSPGGGQETQYFGPGTRLLVL.

The gene calls are TRBV11-2 and TRBJ2-7; D remains unclear. Between the trimmed V and J ends, which lost 4 bases and 0 bases, there was a span of 4 bases. This CDR3 region has 12 residues. Per germline, CDR1 SGHAT and CDR2 FQNNGV. The CDR3 loop is CASSSPSYEQYF. The CDR3, as DNA: TGTGCCAGCAGCTCACCCTCCTACGAGCAGTACTTC.

The CDR3 coding sequence is TGTGCCAGCACCTCGGGAAGCAACATTCAGTACTTC. It specifies CASTSGSNIQYF. The rearrangement uses TRBV6-5 and TRBJ2-4, with a possible D match to TRBD2 (5 bases). From germline, CDR1 is MNHEY and CDR2 SVGAGI. Trimming pared 7 bases from V and 7 bases from J, leaving 11 bases between. This CDR3 comprises 12 residues.

This clone appeared a single time. The chain has TRBV5-1 and TRBJ2-6; 9 positions match TRBD1. The CDR3 totals 17 residues. The V gene end was trimmed by 5 bases and the J gene end by 0 bases; junction bases not matched to a gene: 6. The germline CDR1 and CDR2 sequences are SGHRS and YFSETQ. The CDR3 region is CASRSGQGFSGANVLTF. DNA for the CDR3: TGCGCCAGCAGATCGGGACAGGGCTTCTCTGGGGCCAACGTCCTGACTTTC.

V is TRBV30 and J is TRBJ2-3; D unresolved. Trimming cost V 1 base and J 0 bases, with 5 bases left between them. Per the germline V gene, CDR1 is GTSNPN and CDR2 is SVGIG (reference sequence). CDR3 size: 13 residues. Here the CDR3 reads CAWSGQSTDTQYF. The CDR3 nucleotides read TGTGCCTGGAGTGGCCAAAGCACAGATACGCAGTATTTT.

The CDR3 DNA is TGTGCCAGCAGTGGTGGAACGTGGATTTATGGCTACACCTTC. This translates into CASSGGTWIYGYTF. The chain combines TRBV6-1 with TRBJ1-2; no reliable D call. The CDR3 runs 14 residues. CDR1 is MNHNS and CDR2 is SASEGT in the germline V gene. V lost 4 bases and J 5 bases, leaving 14 bases between the germline ends.

The gene calls are TRBV18 and TRBJ1-4; D gene ambiguous. Germline CDR1 and CDR2: KGHSH and LQKENI. V was cut by 3 bases and J by 4 bases, with 6 bases left in between. This CDR3 contains 13 residues. CDR3 loop: CASSPDRNEKLFF. DNA for the CDR3: TGTGCCAGCTCACCGGACCGTAATGAAAAACTGTTTTTT.

The V call is TRBV9, the J call TRBJ1-3; D is unresolved. Germline CDR1 SGDLS, CDR2 YYNGEE. V was shortened by 0 bases and J by 3 bases, with 13 bases between the two germline ends. The CDR3 length is 16 residues. This CDR3 reads CASSVVPRTSGNTIYF. The CDR3, as DNA: TGTGCCAGCAGCGTAGTCCCCCGGACTAGTGGAAACACCATATATTTT. Variable domain in full (rest from reference TRBV9 and TRBJ1-3): DSGVTQTPKHLITATGQRVTLRCSPRSGDLSVYWYQQSLDQGLQFLIQYYNGEERAKGNILERFSAQQFPDLHSELNLSSLELGDSALYFCASSVVPRTSGNTIYFGEGSWLTVV.

The rearrangement joins TRBV2 to TRBJ2-1; weak D call: TRBD2 (6 bases). Trimming removed 2 bases at V and 8 bases at J, with 19 bases between. The germline V gene has CDR1 SNHLY and CDR2 FYNNEI. The CDR3 length is 16 residues. CDR3 bases: TGTGCCAGCAGTGAACGAGGACTATTAAGTAGCCATGAGCAGTTCTTC. It codes for CASSERGLLSSHEQFF.

This clone showed up just a few times. This chain connects TRBV2 to TRBJ1-4; tentatively, D is TRBD1 (5 bases). This CDR3 comprises 15 residues. Germline V lookup: CDR1 SNHLY, CDR2 FYNNEI. V was cut by 4 bases and J by 8 bases, with 17 bases left in between. In nucleotides, the CDR3 is TGTGCCAGCAGTGCCCGAGGGGCCCCGGGGGAAAAACTGTTTTTT. Amino acid sequence: CASSARGAPGEKLFF.

This chain connects TRBV5-1 to TRBJ1-1; D is undetermined. V dropped 2 bases and J dropped 2 bases, with 10 bases sitting between them. Germline CDR1 SGHRS, CDR2 YFSETQ. This CDR3 has 14 amino acids. DNA for the CDR3: TGCGCCAGCAGCTTCTCGGGATTTAACACTGAAGCTTTCTTT. Amino acids: CASSFSGFNTEAFF. Looking up the rest from reference TRBV5-1 and TRBJ1-1 gives the full variable domain: KAGVTQTPRYLIKTRGQQVTLSCSPISGHRSVSWYQQTPGQGLQFLFEYFSETQRNKGNFPGRFSGRQFSNSRSEMNVSTLELGDSALYLCASSFSGFNTEAFFGQGTRLTVV.

V and J are TRBV19 and TRBJ2-6; D perhaps matches TRBD2 (6 bases). The CDR3 contains 18 residues. Trimming shortened V by 5 bases and J by 0 bases, and 17 bases separated the two germline ends. The V gene's germline CDR1 is LNHDA and CDR2 SQIVND (reference sequence). The CDR3 sequence: CASSLTGGARSGANVLTF. CDR3 in DNA: TGTGCCAGTAGTTTAACAGGAGGGGCCCGCTCTGGGGCCAACGTCCTGACTTTC.

This chain uses TRBV5-1 with TRBJ2-5; D possibly corresponds to TRBD2 (5 bases). V lost 0 bases to trimming and J lost 2 bases, with 20 bases between them. The CDR3 runs 18 residues. In germline, CDR1 is SGHRS, CDR2 YFSETQ. This CDR3 reads CASSLAPARGVLQETQYF. Written as DNA, the CDR3 is TGCGCCAGCAGCTTGGCCCCTGCCCGGGGAGTCCTTCAAGAGACCCAGTACTTC. The complete variable domain, with remaining parts taken from reference TRBV5-1 and TRBJ2-5, reads KAGVTQTPRYLIKTRGQQVTLSCSPISGHRSVSWYQQTPGQGLQFLFEYFSETQRNKGNFPGRFSGRQFSNSRSEMNVSTLELGDSALYLCASSLAPARGVLQETQYFGPGTRLLVL.

The gene calls are TRBV4-1 and TRBJ1-3; perhaps TRBD1 as D (5 bases). The CDR3 covers 15 residues. V lost 1 base, J lost 2 bases, and 9 bases lay in between. From germline, CDR1 is MGHRA and CDR2 YSYEKL. The CDR3 protein is CASSQVAGPGNTIYF. CDR3 bases: TGCGCCAGCAGCCAAGTAGCGGGGCCTGGAAACACCATATATTTT.

The CDR3, as DNA: TGTGCCAGCAACCTCCAGGGAGGCTACACCTTC. Protein: CASNLQGGYTF. This chain connects TRBV5-5 to TRBJ1-2; D is possibly TRBD1 (5 bases). The CDR3 runs 11 residues. Trimming stripped 6 bases from V and 8 bases from J, with 11 bases between. Looked up from germline, CDR1 is SGHKS and CDR2 is YYEKEE (reference sequence).

The V and J genes are TRBV5-1 and TRBJ2-5, with 7 bases lining up with TRBD1. Germline V gene data show CDR1 as SGHRS and CDR2 as YFSETQ. J gave up 1 base and V 4 bases, and 10 bases lay outside the gene matches. The CDR3 has 16 residues. The CDR3 protein is CASSPRQGRTQETQYF. In DNA, the CDR3 is TGCGCCAGCAGCCCAAGACAGGGAAGAACCCAAGAGACCCAGTACTTC.

V gene TRBV9 combines with J gene TRBJ2-3, with 10 bases matching TRBD2. Germline CDR1 is SGDLS and CDR2 is YYNGEE. V lost 4 bases and J lost 0; bases outside the gene matches: 5. The CDR3 spans 16 residues. CDR3 in DNA: TGTGCCAGCAGCTTAGGGACTAGCGCCAGCACAGATACGCAGTATTTT. It is translated as CASSLGTSASTDTQYF. The variable domain in full, completed from reference TRBV9 and TRBJ2-3, reads DSGVTQTPKHLITATGQRVTLRCSPRSGDLSVYWYQQSLDQGLQFLIQYYNGEERAKGNILERFSAQQFPDLHSELNLSSLELGDSALYFCASSLGTSASTDTQYFGPGTRLTVL.

With regard to this clone: One end of the junction is discordant with germline, which a read error may explain. The chain links TRBV7-7 to TRBJ1-1; TRBD1 is a possible D gene (5 bases). This CDR3 is 13 amino acids long. Germline CDR1 is SSHAT and CDR2 is FNYEAQ (reference sequence). The CDR3 DNA reads as TGTGCTAGCAGCGCGGGACCGAACACTGAAGCTTTCTTT. It specifies CASSAGPNTEAFF.

This clone came up a few times. The chain is built from TRBV19 and TRBJ1-6; D unresolved. The germline CDR1 and CDR2 sequences are LNHDA and SQIVND (reference sequence). V was shortened by 1 base and J by 4 bases, with 11 bases between the two germline ends. The length of the CDR3 is 16 residues. The chain's CDR3 is CASSIAHRLYNSPLHF. CDR3 DNA sequence: TGTGCCAGTAGTATAGCACACAGATTGTATAATTCACCCCTCCACTTT.

This clone was seen a single time. CDR3 amino acids: CASRVDKILGQPQHF. CDR3 DNA: TGTGCCAGCAGAGTAGACAAGATACTCGGGCAGCCCCAGCATTTT. The chain carries TRBV7-9 and TRBJ1-5; D unresolved. This CDR3 is built from 15 residues. Trimming took off 6 bases at V and 7 bases at J, with 19 bases between the two ends. CDR1 is SEHNR and CDR2 is FQNEAQ in the germline V gene (reference sequence). Combining the CDR3 with reference TRBV7-9 and TRBJ1-5 gives the whole variable domain DTGVSQNPRHKITKRGQNVTFRCDPISEHNRLYWYRQTLGQGPEFLTYFQNEAQLEKSRLLSDRFSAERPKGSFSTLEIQRTEQGDSAMYLCASRVDKILGQPQHFGDGTRLSIL.

This chain joins TRBV10-3 and TRBJ2-7; perhaps TRBD1 as D (5 bases). This CDR3 has 16 amino acids. Trimming left V 0 bases short and J 7 bases short, with 19 bases between. Germline V gene data show CDR1 as ENHRY and CDR2 as SYGVKD. Here the CDR3 reads CAISESQGGMFGEQYF. DNA for the CDR3: TGTGCCATCAGTGAGTCTCAGGGTGGGATGTTCGGGGAGCAGTACTTC.

This clone was recorded a few times. J is TRBJ1-5 and V is TRBV7-8; TRBD1 agrees at 7 bases. The CDR3 totals 14 residues. The V gene end was trimmed by 5 bases and the J gene end by 6 bases; junction bases not matched to a gene: 7. Germline V gene lookup returns CDR1 SGHVS and CDR2 FQNEAQ. The CDR3 spells CASSGGQAFQPQHF. The CDR3 coding sequence is TGTGCCAGCAGCGGAGGACAGGCATTTCAGCCCCAGCATTTT.

The chain joins TRBV5-1 to TRBJ1-3; D is perhaps TRBD1 (5 bases). V was cut by 4 bases and J by 0 bases, with 14 bases left in between. Germline loops: CDR1 SGHRS, CDR2 YFSETQ. The CDR3 has 16 residues. The chain's CDR3 is CASSRTTVSSGNTIYF. DNA of the CDR3: TGCGCCAGCAGCAGAACGACAGTGAGCTCTGGAAACACCATATATTTT.

The rearrangement joins TRBV7-9 to TRBJ1-3; tentative D call: TRBD1 (5 bases). V dropped 2 bases and J dropped 2 bases, with 10 bases sitting between them. Germline CDR1 SEHNR, CDR2 FQNEAQ (reference sequence). This CDR3 spans 15 amino acids. CDR3 DNA: TGTGCCAGCAGCTTACAACAGGCGGCTGGAAACACCATATATTTT. Translation gives CASSLQQAAGNTIYF. The complete variable domain, with remaining parts taken from reference TRBV7-9 and TRBJ1-3, reads DTGVSQNPRHKITKRGQNVTFRCDPISEHNRLYWYRQTLGQGPEFLTYFQNEAQLEKSRLLSDRFSAERPKGSFSTLEIQRTEQGDSAMYLCASSLQQAAGNTIYFGEGSWLTVV.

The chain combines TRBV4-2 with TRBJ2-7; a weak D match, TRBD2 (6 bases). Germline V lookup: CDR1 LGHNA, CDR2 YNFKEQ. V was cut by 5 bases and J by 0 bases, with 14 bases left in between. The CDR3 contains 15 residues. CDR3 bases: TGTGCCAGCAGCTTGTACGTCGGGGGCTCCTACGAGCAGTACTTC. The encoded protein is CASSLYVGGSYEQYF.